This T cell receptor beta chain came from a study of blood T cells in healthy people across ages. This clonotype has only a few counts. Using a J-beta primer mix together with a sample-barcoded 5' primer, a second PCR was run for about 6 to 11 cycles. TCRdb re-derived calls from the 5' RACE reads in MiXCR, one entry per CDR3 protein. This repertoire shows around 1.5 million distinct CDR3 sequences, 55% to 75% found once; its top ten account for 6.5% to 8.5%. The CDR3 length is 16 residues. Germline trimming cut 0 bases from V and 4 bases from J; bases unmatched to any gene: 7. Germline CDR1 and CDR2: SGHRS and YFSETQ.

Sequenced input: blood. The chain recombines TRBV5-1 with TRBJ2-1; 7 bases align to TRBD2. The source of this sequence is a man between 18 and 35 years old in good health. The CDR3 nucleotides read TGCGCCAGCAGCTTGGATGGAGCGGGGATTTACAATGAGCAGTTCTTC. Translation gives CASSLDGAGIYNEQFF.